The 28 T cell receptor beta chains below come from one sample, sequenced in a study of T cell repertoires in cytomegalovirus infection. TCRdb itself ran the reads through MiXCR, one entry per CDR3 protein. This table has just under 500,000 distinct CDR3 sequences, 33% appearing once. These receptors are not linked to any known antigen. The source was cultured PBMCs, collected from culture after CMV antigen stimulation. The receptors originated from a human donor in good health (CMV status not recorded). Some clones in this sample may be carry-over from other donors' samples.

The table lists this clonotype with a few counts. The chain couples TRBV7-2 to TRBJ1-5, with TRBD1 matching over 7 bases. The CDR3 has 15 amino acids. V trimming: 1 base; J trimming: 5 bases; junction bases outside the gene matches: 5. Looked up from germline, CDR1 is SGHTA and CDR2 is FQGNSA. CDR3 coding DNA: TGTGCCAGCAGCTTAGGGGGACAGCCCCATCAGCCCCAGCATTTT. Residues: CASSLGGQPHQPQHF.

The V gene is TRBV4-3, the J gene TRBJ2-1, with D possibly TRBD2 on 6 matching bases. The germline CDR1 and CDR2 sequences are LGHNA and YSLEER. The V and J ends lost 5 bases and 2 bases respectively, with 13 bases between them. There are 15 residues in the CDR3. Here the CDR3 reads CASSVGSSPYNEQFF. The CDR3, as DNA: TGCGCCAGCAGCGTCGGGAGTAGTCCCTACAATGAGCAGTTCTTC.

This clonotype has more than one count but fewer than ten. The chain joins TRBV6-6 to TRBJ1-5; tentative D call: TRBD1 (5 bases). Looked up from germline, CDR1 is MNHNY and CDR2 is SVGAGI (reference sequence). V was pared by 2 bases and J by 6 bases, with 11 bases between. The CDR3 runs 14 residues. CDR3 sequence: CASSYGTTGQPQHF. For the CDR3, the DNA is TGTGCCAGCAGTTACGGGACTACCGGTCAGCCCCAGCATTTT.

The chain has TRBV25-1 and TRBJ1-4, with a tentative D call TRBD1 (5 bases). The germline V gene has CDR1 MGHDK and CDR2 SYGVNS. This CDR3 is 14 amino acids long. V was trimmed by 2 bases and J by 7 bases, leaving 11 bases between them. The CDR3 DNA reads as TGTGCCAGCAGTGAAGCCCACGGGGCTGAAAAACTGTTTTTT. Protein product: CASSEAHGAEKLFF.

The chain has TRBV20-1 and TRBJ1-2; 7 bases match TRBD1. CDR1 and CDR2 from the germline V gene are DFQATT and SNEGSKA (reference sequence). The CDR3 has 12 amino acids. The ends lost 4 bases at V and 7 bases at J; junction bases unmatched: 6. The CDR3 nucleotides are TGCAGTGCTACCACAGGGGAAGGTGGCTACACCTTC. Amino acid sequence: CSATTGEGGYTF.

This rearrangement joins TRBV4-3 to TRBJ1-3, with D unclear. The CDR3 is 17 residues long. Germline V gene data show CDR1 as LGHNA and CDR2 as YSLEER. The V and J ends lost 0 bases and 5 bases respectively, with 17 bases between them. The CDR3 region is CASSQEEWARLRNTIYF. DNA of the CDR3: TGCGCCAGCAGCCAAGAGGAGTGGGCCCGATTGAGAAACACCATATATTTT.

This clonotype was detected a few times. The chain employs TRBV11-2 and TRBJ2-5; D gene uncertain. The CDR3 covers 14 residues. Trimming removed 2 bases from V and 4 bases from J, with 11 bases in between. The germline CDR1 and CDR2 sequences are SGHAT and FQNNGV. CDR3 sequence (DNA): TGTGCCAGCAGCTTAAAGGACGTTCTAGAGACCCAGTACTTC. Protein sequence: CASSLKDVLETQYF.

This clonotype was found a few times. The J gene is TRBJ2-3, the V gene TRBV28; 16 nucleotides match TRBD2. The germline V gene encodes CDR1 MDHEN and CDR2 SYDVKM. J lost 8 bases, V lost 4 bases, and 6 bases had no gene match. The CDR3 runs to 16 residues. The CDR3 loop reads CASSSGLAGGPSTQYF. Written as DNA, the CDR3 is TGTGCCAGCAGTTCGGGACTAGCGGGAGGGCCGTCTACGCAGTATTTT.

The V gene is TRBV11-2, the J gene TRBJ2-5, with 7 bases fitting TRBD1. Trimming took 5 bases from V and 5 from J; bases not matched to a gene: 8. The CDR3 loop spans 14 amino acids. Germline loops: CDR1 SGHAT, CDR2 FQNNGV. DNA of the CDR3: TGTGCCAGCAGCCCTACAGGGGTATTGGAGACCCAGTACTTC. It is translated as CASSPTGVLETQYF.

The V and J genes are TRBV11-2 and TRBJ2-7; no clear D gene. Trimming removed 1 base from V and 3 bases from J, with 10 bases in between. The CDR3 runs to 14 residues. The germline CDR1 and CDR2 sequences are SGHAT and FQNNGV. The CDR3 sequence: CASSLGVSIYEQYF. Here the CDR3 DNA reads TGTGCCAGCAGCTTAGGTGTCAGTATCTACGAGCAGTACTTC.

This clonotype turned up a few times. The chain has TRBV5-4 and TRBJ2-6, with D perhaps matching TRBD1 (5 bases). Germline CDR1 is SGHNT and CDR2 is YYREEE (reference sequence). The CDR3 is made up of 16 amino acids. The V gene lost 4 bases and the J gene lost 0 bases, with 11 bases spanning the gap. CDR3 DNA sequence: TGTGCCAGCAGCAGCCGACAGAGCTCTGGGGCCAACGTCCTGACTTTC. Its protein is CASSSRQSSGANVLTF.

The chain joins TRBV28 to TRBJ2-7; 7 bases align to TRBD1. The CDR3 is made up of 13 amino acids. V was pared by 6 bases and J by 4 bases, with 6 bases of the junction left unmatched. In germline, CDR1 is MDHEN, CDR2 SYDVKM. CDR3 in amino acids: CASRGTVVYEQYF. The CDR3 DNA reads TGTGCCAGCAGGGGGACAGTAGTTTACGAGCAGTACTTC.

V gene TRBV3-1 combines with J gene TRBJ1-2; TRBD1 might be the D (5 bases). The CDR3 is 12 amino acids. The germline V and J ends were trimmed by 2 bases and 14 bases, with 15 bases remaining between them. Germline loops: CDR1 LGHDT, CDR2 YNNKEL (reference sequence). The CDR3, as DNA: TGTGCCAGCAGCCAACGACTCGCGGGGCGGACCTTC. Its protein product is CASSQRLAGRTF.

The chain recombines TRBV6-5 with TRBJ2-2, with 10 positions matching TRBD2. This CDR3 spans 13 amino acids. Germline loops: CDR1 MNHEY, CDR2 SVGAGI. J was trimmed by 7 bases and V by 6 bases; bases with no gene match: 2. CDR3 sequence: CASRLAGIGELFF. CDR3 in DNA: TGTGCCAGCAGACTAGCGGGAATCGGGGAGCTGTTTTTT.

The J gene is TRBJ2-6, the V gene TRBV20-1, with TRBD2 matching over 11 bases. With V trimmed by 6 bases and J by 0 bases, 4 bases remained unmatched. The CDR3 has 16 amino acids. CDR1 DFQATT and CDR2 SNEGSKA come from the germline V gene (reference sequence). The CDR3 protein is CSALTSGDSGANVLTF. For the CDR3, the DNA is TGCAGTGCGCTGACTAGCGGGGACTCTGGGGCCAACGTCCTGACTTTC.

In its sample, this clonotype was seen a few times. This chain's CDR3 is CASSLEGTSKAFF. In nucleotides, the CDR3 is TGCGCCAGCAGCCTGGAAGGGACATCGAAGGCTTTCTTT. The V and J genes are TRBV5-1 and TRBJ1-1; the D gene is possibly TRBD1 (6 bases). The V and J ends lost 4 bases and 11 bases respectively, with 18 bases between them. The CDR3 extends over 13 amino acids. The germline CDR1 and CDR2 sequences are SGHRS and YFSETQ. The full variable domain, its missing parts supplied by reference TRBV5-1 and TRBJ1-1, is KAGVTQTPRYLIKTRGQQVTLSCSPISGHRSVSWYQQTPGQGLQFLFEYFSETQRNKGNFPGRFSGRQFSNSRSEMNVSTLELGDSALYLCASSLEGTSKAFFGQGTRLTVV.

This clonotype was observed once. The chain combines TRBV2 with TRBJ2-1; D is undetermined. V lost 1 base to trimming and J lost 9 bases, with 10 bases between them. The CDR3 sequence is 13 residues long. Germline CDR1 and CDR2: SNHLY and FYNNEI. The CDR3 DNA sequence: TGTGCCAGCAGTGAAGGGACCCCGGGTGAGCAGTTCTTC. It yields the protein CASSEGTPGEQFF.

The rearrangement uses TRBV20-1 and TRBJ1-2; D is unresolved. This CDR3 has 13 residues. The germline CDR1 and CDR2 sequences are DFQATT and SNEGSKA (reference sequence). V gave up 0 bases and J gave up 1 base, with 6 bases separating them. CDR3 DNA: TGCAGTGCTAGAGATATGCGTAACTATGGCTACACCTTC. Protein: CSARDMRNYGYTF.

Only a few counts were recorded for this clonotype. The chain joins TRBV28 to TRBJ1-4; D is perhaps TRBD1 (5 bases). Trimming took off 3 bases at V and 7 bases at J, with 12 bases between the two ends. This CDR3 has 14 residues. CDR1 is MDHEN, CDR2 SYDVKM, per germline. The CDR3 DNA sequence: TGTGCCAGCAGTTTCGTGGGGCAGGTTGAAAAACTGTTTTTT. This codes for CASSFVGQVEKLFF.

CDR3 nucleotide sequence: TGTGCCAGCAGTCTGGACGGCGGGGGCTATGGCTACACCTTC. Amino acids: CASSLDGGGYGYTF. The V gene is TRBV6-2 or TRBV6-3, the J gene TRBJ1-2; D possibly corresponds to TRBD1 (5 bases). V was clipped by 5 bases and J by 4 bases, with 14 bases between them. The CDR3 length is 14 residues. Looked up from germline, CDR1 is MNHEY and CDR2 is SVGEGT.

The rearrangement uses TRBV7-6 and TRBJ2-7; TRBD1 is a possible D gene (5 bases). The CDR3 extends over 18 amino acids. Germline V CDR1 and CDR2: SGHVS, FNYEAQ. V lost 0 bases and J 1 base, leaving 19 bases between the germline ends. CDR3 in amino acids: CASSLAGPQGGMSYEQYV. The DNA for the CDR3 is TGTGCCAGCAGCTTAGCGGGGCCCCAGGGTGGAATGTCCTACGAGCAGTACGTC.

V is TRBV6-5 and J is TRBJ1-2; maybe TRBD1 (5 bases). Germline V gene lookup returns CDR1 MNHEY and CDR2 SVGAGI. The CDR3 runs 16 residues. V was cut by 6 bases and J by 2 bases, with 19 bases left in between. This chain's CDR3 is CASSPSGGGINYGYTF. The CDR3 DNA is TGTGCCAGCAGCCCTAGTGGGGGGGGAATCAACTATGGCTACACCTTC.

The chain is built from TRBV7-2 and TRBJ1-4; D uncertain. The CDR3 spans 14 residues. Trimming took off 1 base at V and 7 bases at J, with 10 bases between the two ends. Germline V CDR1 and CDR2: SGHTA, FQGNSA. The DNA for the CDR3 is TGTGCCAGCAGCTTAGGAGGGCGGGCTGAAAAACTGTTTTTT. This translates into CASSLGGRAEKLFF.

This clonotype was counted ten times or more. This chain links TRBV4-1 with TRBJ1-2; maybe TRBD1 (6 bases). CDR1 and CDR2 (germline): MGHRA, YSYEKL. Trimming cost V 4 bases and J 8 bases, with 17 bases left between them. The CDR3 is 14 residues long. CDR3 protein: CASSPGKAGDGYTF. The CDR3 nucleotides read TGCGCCAGCAGCCCCGGAAAAGCAGGGGACGGCTACACCTTC.

CDR3 in amino acids: CSVEVFERRATFDYGYTF. The CDR3 bases are TGCAGCGTTGAGGTCTTCGAAAGACGGGCGACCTTCGACTATGGCTACACCTTC. V gene TRBV29-1 combines with J gene TRBJ1-2; no firm D call. Trimming stripped 3 bases from V and 3 bases from J, with 26 bases between. CDR3 size: 18 residues. The germline V gene encodes CDR1 SQVTM and CDR2 ANQGSEA.

This clonotype was picked up a small number of times. The chain joins TRBV6-2 or TRBV6-3 to TRBJ2-7, with 7 bases that match TRBD2. Losses at the gene ends were 6 bases for V and 2 bases for J; bases not matched to a gene: 13. Germline lookup yields CDR1 MNHEY and CDR2 SVGEGT. The CDR3 is 16 amino acids. The CDR3 sequence: CASRDALAVQPYEQYF. CDR3 in DNA: TGTGCCAGCAGAGACGCCCTAGCGGTCCAGCCCTACGAGCAGTACTTC.

V gene TRBV6-2 or TRBV6-3 combines with J gene TRBJ2-1; no firm D call. Germline V lookup: CDR1 MNHEY, CDR2 SVGEGT. The CDR3 is 16 amino acids. V lost 5 bases to trimming and J lost 2 bases, with 16 bases between them. This CDR3 is CASSNLRGTPYNEQFF. CDR3 in DNA: TGTGCCAGCAGTAACTTAAGAGGAACGCCCTACAATGAGCAGTTCTTC.

V and J are TRBV29-1 and TRBJ1-2; tentatively, D is TRBD1 (6 bases). Trimming pared 7 bases from V and 2 bases from J, leaving 17 bases between. The germline V gene has CDR1 SQVTM and CDR2 ANQGSEA. The CDR3 sequence is 14 residues long. For the CDR3, the DNA is TGCAGCGATAACGGACAGAAAATCAACTATGGCTACACCTTC. Its protein is CSDNGQKINYGYTF.